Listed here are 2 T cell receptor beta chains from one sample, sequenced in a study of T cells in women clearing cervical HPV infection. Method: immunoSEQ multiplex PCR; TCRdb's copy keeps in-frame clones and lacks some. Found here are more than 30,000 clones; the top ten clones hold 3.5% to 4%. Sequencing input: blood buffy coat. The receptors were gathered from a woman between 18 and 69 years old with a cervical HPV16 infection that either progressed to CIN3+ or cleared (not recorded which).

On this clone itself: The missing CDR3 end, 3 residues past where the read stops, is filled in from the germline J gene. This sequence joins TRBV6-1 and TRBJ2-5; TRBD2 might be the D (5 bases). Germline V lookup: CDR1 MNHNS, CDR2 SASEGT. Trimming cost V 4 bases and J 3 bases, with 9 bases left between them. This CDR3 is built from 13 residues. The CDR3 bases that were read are TGTGCCAGCAGTGGCGGGTCAAAAGAGACC. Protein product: CASSGGSKET. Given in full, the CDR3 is CASSGGSKETQYF.

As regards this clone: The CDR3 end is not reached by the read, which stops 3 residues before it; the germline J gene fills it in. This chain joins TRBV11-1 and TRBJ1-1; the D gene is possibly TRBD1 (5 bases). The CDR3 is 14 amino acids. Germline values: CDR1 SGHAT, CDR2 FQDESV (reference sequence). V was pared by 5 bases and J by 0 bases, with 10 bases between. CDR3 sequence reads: CASSPTQVNTEAFF. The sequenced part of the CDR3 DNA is TGTGCCAGCAGCCCTACACAGGTGAACACTGAA. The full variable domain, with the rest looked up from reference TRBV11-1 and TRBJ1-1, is EAEVAQSPRYKITEKSQAVAFWCDPISGHATLYWYRQILGQGPELLVQFQDESVVDDSQLPKDRFSAERLKGVDSTLKIQPAELGDSAMYLCASSPTQVNTEAFFGQGTRLTVV.